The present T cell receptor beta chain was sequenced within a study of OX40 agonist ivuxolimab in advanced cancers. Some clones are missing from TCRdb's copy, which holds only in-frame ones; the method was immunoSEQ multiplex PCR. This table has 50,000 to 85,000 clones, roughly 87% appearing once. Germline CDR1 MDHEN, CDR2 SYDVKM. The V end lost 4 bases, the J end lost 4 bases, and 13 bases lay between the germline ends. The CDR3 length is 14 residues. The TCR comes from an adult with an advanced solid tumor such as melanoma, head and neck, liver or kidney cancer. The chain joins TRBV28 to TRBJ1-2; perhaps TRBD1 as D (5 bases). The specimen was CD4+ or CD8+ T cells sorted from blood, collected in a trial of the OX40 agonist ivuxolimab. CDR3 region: CASSSRGSSYGYTF. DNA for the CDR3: TGTGCCAGCAGTTCCCGGGGCTCTAGCTATGGCTACACCTTC.